A selection of T cell receptor beta chains follows, all from one sample in a study of T cells after yellow fever vaccination. MiXCR, run by TCRdb on the 5' RACE reads, gives a single entry per CDR3 protein. The sample has about 400,000 distinct CDR3 sequences; 6.2% are singletons. Sequenced here: PBMCs, sampled 5 days after the yellow fever booster vaccination. The receptor source for this set is a man aged 25-45 years who received the YFV17D yellow fever vaccine. Both conserved end residues are part of each CDR3. The D gene is left open where the match is weak. Some rows mark clone size as missing; the rest say once, few, many or name a class of expanded clone.

d_gene: TRBD1; v_gene: TRBV10-2; abundance: many; j_gene: TRBJ1-1; CDR3aa: CASSRGQALEAFF; CDR3nt: TGCGCCAGCAGTAGGGGACAGGCCCTCGAAGCTTTCTTT
d_gene: TRBD1; v_gene: TRBV5-1; abundance: NA; j_gene: TRBJ2-5; CDR3aa: CASSYPGTGQETQYF; CDR3nt: TGCGCCAGCAGCTACCCCGGGACAGGGCAAGAGACCCAGTACTTC
d_gene: TRBD2; v_gene: TRBV20-1; abundance: few; j_gene: TRBJ2-3; CDR3aa: CSASRGLAGVDTQYF; CDR3nt: TGCAGTGCCTCTCGAGGGCTAGCGGGAGTAGATACGCAGTATTTT
d_gene: NA; v_gene: TRBV27; abundance: few; j_gene: TRBJ1-5; CDR3aa: CASSSAGVPWIQPQHF; CDR3nt: TGTGCCAGCAGTTCCGCCGGTGTCCCCTGGATTCAGCCCCAGCATTTT
d_gene: NA; v_gene: TRBV7-3; abundance: few; j_gene: TRBJ1-1; CDR3aa: CASSPQGDPVIEAFF; CDR3nt: TGTGCCAGCTCCCCCCAGGGCGACCCGGTGATTGAAGCTTTCTTT
d_gene: NA; v_gene: TRBV18; abundance: few; j_gene: TRBJ1-2; CDR3aa: CASSPTPAPLYGYTF; CDR3nt: TGTGCCAGCTCACCTACACCGGCCCCACTCTATGGCTACACCTTC
d_gene: NA; v_gene: TRBV6-1; abundance: few; j_gene: TRBJ1-6; CDR3aa: CASKPLQGTQNSPLHF; CDR3nt: TGTGCCAGCAAACCACTCCAGGGCACGCAGAATTCACCCCTCCACTTT
d_gene: TRBD2; v_gene: TRBV19; abundance: few; j_gene: TRBJ2-5; CDR3aa: CASSGRGIQETQYF; CDR3nt: TGTGCCAGCTCTGGGCGGGGGATTCAAGAGACCCAGTACTTC
d_gene: TRBD2; v_gene: TRBV5-1; abundance: many; j_gene: TRBJ2-1; CDR3aa: CASSTSRTSGSDEQFF; CDR3nt: TGCGCCAGCAGCACAAGCCGGACTAGCGGGAGTGACGAGCAGTTCTTC
d_gene: TRBD2; v_gene: TRBV28; abundance: many; j_gene: TRBJ2-3; CDR3aa: CASSLWTSGSTDTQYF; CDR3nt: TGTGCCAGCAGTTTATGGACTAGCGGAAGCACAGATACGCAGTATTTT
d_gene: TRBD1; v_gene: TRBV6-2/TRBV6-3; abundance: many; j_gene: TRBJ1-5; CDR3aa: CASRRQGSSQPQHF; CDR3nt: TGTGCCAGCAGACGACAGGGATCGAGTCAGCCCCAGCATTTT
d_gene: NA; v_gene: TRBV7-6; abundance: few; j_gene: TRBJ1-1; CDR3aa: CASSLSGGVDTEAFF; CDR3nt: TGTGCCAGCAGCCTATCCGGGGGGGTAGACACTGAAGCTTTCTTT
d_gene: NA; v_gene: TRBV29-1; abundance: NA; j_gene: TRBJ2-6; CDR3aa: CSVLVRGKLSGANVLTF; CDR3nt: TGCAGCGTCCTAGTCAGGGGAAAACTCTCTGGGGCCAACGTCCTGACTTTC
d_gene: NA; v_gene: TRBV6-2/TRBV6-3; abundance: many; j_gene: TRBJ2-1; CDR3aa: CASFSIVNEQFF; CDR3nt: TGTGCCAGCTTTAGTATCGTCAATGAGCAGTTCTTC
d_gene: TRBD1; v_gene: TRBV5-6; abundance: many; j_gene: TRBJ1-1; CDR3aa: CASSPTGGKVNTEAFF; CDR3nt: TGTGCCAGCAGCCCTACAGGGGGAAAGGTGAACACTGAAGCTTTCTTT
d_gene: TRBD2; v_gene: TRBV2; abundance: NA; j_gene: TRBJ2-1; CDR3aa: CASSELAGGTEQFF; CDR3nt: TGTGCCAGCAGTGAACTAGCGGGAGGGACTGAGCAGTTCTTC
d_gene: TRBD1; v_gene: TRBV19; abundance: NA; j_gene: TRBJ1-1; CDR3aa: CASSSDRANTEAFF; CDR3nt: TGTGCCAGTAGTTCTGACAGGGCGAACACTGAAGCTTTCTTT
d_gene: NA; v_gene: TRBV28; abundance: many; j_gene: TRBJ2-1; CDR3aa: CASSLSSGLRGNEQFF; CDR3nt: TGTGCCAGCAGTTTAAGTAGCGGGCTGAGGGGGAATGAGCAGTTCTTC
d_gene: NA; v_gene: TRBV19; abundance: NA; j_gene: TRBJ2-5; CDR3aa: CASTPGQHQETQYF; CDR3nt: TGTGCCAGTACTCCGGGACAACACCAAGAGACCCAGTACTTC
d_gene: TRBD2; v_gene: TRBV7-9; abundance: NA; j_gene: TRBJ2-3; CDR3aa: CASSRPTSGSTDTQYF; CDR3nt: TGTGCCAGCAGCCGGCCGACTAGCGGGAGTACAGATACGCAGTATTTT
d_gene: NA; v_gene: TRBV20-1; abundance: few; j_gene: TRBJ1-2; CDR3aa: CSASHNYGYTF; CDR3nt: TGCAGTGCTAGTCATAACTATGGCTACACCTTC
d_gene: NA; v_gene: TRBV30; abundance: NA; j_gene: TRBJ1-3; CDR3aa: CAWSAQRNSGNTIYF; CDR3nt: TGTGCCTGGAGTGCCCAGCGGAACTCTGGAAACACCATATATTTT
d_gene: NA; v_gene: TRBV10-3; abundance: NA; j_gene: TRBJ2-3; CDR3aa: CAISRDATDTQYF; CDR3nt: TGTGCCATCAGCCGGGACGCCACAGATACGCAGTATTTT
d_gene: NA; v_gene: TRBV20-1; abundance: NA; j_gene: TRBJ2-3; CDR3aa: CSANQPGARHTDTQYF; CDR3nt: TGCAGTGCTAACCAACCAGGGGCCAGGCACACAGATACGCAGTATTTT